Reported below is one T cell receptor (beta chain). This entry is derived from a study of blood T cells in healthy people across ages. A J-beta primer mix and a sample-barcoded 5' primer were used in a second PCR of roughly 7 to 12 cycles. One entry per CDR3 protein, called by TCRdb with MiXCR from the 5' RACE reads. Of 550,000 to 750,000 distinct CDR3 sequences in the sample, around 21% were seen once. This TCR was sampled from a man in his 70s in good health. The sequencing sample was made of blood.

The CDR3 here is CASSSGTSGSMNEQFF. The CDR3 DNA is TGTGCCAGCAGTTCTGGGACTAGCGGGAGTATGAATGAGCAGTTCTTC. The gene calls are TRBV28 and TRBJ2-5; TRBD2 agrees at 14 bases. The last part of the DNA fits TRBJ2-1 better; the J call may be wrong. The CDR3 contains 16 residues. CDR1 and CDR2 (germline): MDHEN, SYDVKM.